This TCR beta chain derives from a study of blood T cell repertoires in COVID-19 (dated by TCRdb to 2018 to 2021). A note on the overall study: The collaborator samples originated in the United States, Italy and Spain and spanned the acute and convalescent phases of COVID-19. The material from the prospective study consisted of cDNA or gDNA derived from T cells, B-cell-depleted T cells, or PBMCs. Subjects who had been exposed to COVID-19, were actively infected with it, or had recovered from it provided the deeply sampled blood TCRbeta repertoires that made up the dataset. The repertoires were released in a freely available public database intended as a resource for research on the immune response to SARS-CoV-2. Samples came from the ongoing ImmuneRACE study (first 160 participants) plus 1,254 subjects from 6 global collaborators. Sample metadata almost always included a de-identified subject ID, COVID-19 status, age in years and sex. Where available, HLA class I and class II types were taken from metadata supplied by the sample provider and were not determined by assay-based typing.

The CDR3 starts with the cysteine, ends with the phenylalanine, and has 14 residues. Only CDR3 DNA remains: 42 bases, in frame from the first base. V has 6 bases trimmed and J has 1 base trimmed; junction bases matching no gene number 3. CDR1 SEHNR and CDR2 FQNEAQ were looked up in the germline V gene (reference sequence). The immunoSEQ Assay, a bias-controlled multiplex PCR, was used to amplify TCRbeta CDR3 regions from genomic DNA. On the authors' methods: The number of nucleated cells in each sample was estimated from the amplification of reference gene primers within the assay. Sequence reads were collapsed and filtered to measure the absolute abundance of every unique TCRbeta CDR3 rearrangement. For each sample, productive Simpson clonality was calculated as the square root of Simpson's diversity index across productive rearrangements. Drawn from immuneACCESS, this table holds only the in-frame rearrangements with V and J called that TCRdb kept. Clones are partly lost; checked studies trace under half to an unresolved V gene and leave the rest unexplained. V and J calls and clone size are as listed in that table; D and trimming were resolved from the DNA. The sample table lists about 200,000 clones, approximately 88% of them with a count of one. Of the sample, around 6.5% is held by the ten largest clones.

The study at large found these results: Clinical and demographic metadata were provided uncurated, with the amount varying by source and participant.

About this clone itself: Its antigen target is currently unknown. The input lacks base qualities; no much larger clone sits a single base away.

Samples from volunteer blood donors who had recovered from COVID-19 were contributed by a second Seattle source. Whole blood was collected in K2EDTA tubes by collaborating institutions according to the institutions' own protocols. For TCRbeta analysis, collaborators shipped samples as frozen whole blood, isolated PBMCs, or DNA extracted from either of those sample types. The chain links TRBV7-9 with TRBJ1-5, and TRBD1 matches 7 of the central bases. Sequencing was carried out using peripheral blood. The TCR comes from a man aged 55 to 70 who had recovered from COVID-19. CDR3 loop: CASSEQGSNQPQHF. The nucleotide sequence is TGTGCCAGCAGTGAACAGGGGAGCAATCAGCCCCAGCATTTT. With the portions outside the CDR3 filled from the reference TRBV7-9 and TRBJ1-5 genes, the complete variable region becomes DTGVSQNPRHKITKRGQNVTFRCDPISEHNRLYWYRQTLGQGPEFLTYFQNEAQLEKSRLLSDRFSAERPKGSFSTLEIQRTEQGDSAMYLCASSEQGSNQPQHFGDGTRLSIL.